The table lists the clone carrying this T cell receptor beta chain with a count of one. The table came from immunoSEQ multiplex PCR; TCRdb's copy has only in-frame clones and leaves some out. The sample holds under 150,000 clones, about nine tenths seen once. The entry originates in a study of T cell responses to AZD1222 COVID-19 vaccine. This CDR3 has 14 residues. The germline V gene has CDR1 LGHDT and CDR2 YNNKEL (reference sequence). The V end was cut by 4 bases, the J end by 6 bases, with 16 bases between. The receptor was derived from an adult in good health. Sample: peripheral blood, taken on day 0 of AZD1222 vaccination. The chain is built from TRBV3-1 (or the pseudogene TRBV3-2) and TRBJ2-7; D possibly corresponds to TRBD1 (7 bases). The CDR3 bases are TGTGCCAGCAGCCGGAGGGGGCAGCCCCTCGAGCAGTACTTC. Encoded protein: CASSRRGQPLEQYF.